This TCR beta chain is drawn from a study of Ad26.COV2.S vaccination and SARS-CoV-2 variants. Study summary: Dosing was one shot or two shots 56 days apart. Study-wide results and limits: Substantial breadth in spike-specific CD8+ and CD4+ T cell responses was reportedly seen after vaccination. People who got the vaccine or the placebo had similar non-spike TCR breadth. Using TCR breadth and depth analyses may have led to underestimated total T cell responses.

The treatment denotes: roughly 18 received Ad26.COV2.S at low or high dose, single or two shots; a few received placebo; per-sample allocation not given. After the first vaccine or placebo injection, samples were drawn on day 63. Unmatched junction bases numbered 6, after V lost 3 bases and J lost 5 bases. The germline CDR1 and CDR2 sequences are KGHSH and LQKENI. The CDR3 runs 15 residues. Comments on this clone: What it recognizes is unknown.

Profiled with immunoSEQ multiplex PCR; TCRdb holds only in-frame clones, not every one. The top ten hold approximately 1.5% of the sample, which has hundreds of thousands of clones, 80% to 90% seen once. The sequences come from peripheral blood, collected in a trial of Ad26.COV2.S vaccine versus placebo. This sequence was found in a person aged 18-65 years who received the Ad26.COV2.S COVID-19 vaccine or a placebo. The chain joins TRBV18 to TRBJ2-7; 11 bases line up with TRBD2. DNA of the CDR3: TGTGCCAGCTCACCTTCGACTAGCGGGGATAACGAGCAGTACTTC. It codes for CASSPSTSGDNEQYF. Together with reference TRBV18 and TRBJ2-7, the CDR3 gives the full variable domain: NAGVMQNPRHLVRRRGQEARLRCSPMKGHSHVYWYRQLPEEGLKFMVYLQKENIIDESGMPKERFSAEFPKEGPSILRIQQVVRGDSAAYFCASSPSTSGDNEQYFGPGTRLTVT.